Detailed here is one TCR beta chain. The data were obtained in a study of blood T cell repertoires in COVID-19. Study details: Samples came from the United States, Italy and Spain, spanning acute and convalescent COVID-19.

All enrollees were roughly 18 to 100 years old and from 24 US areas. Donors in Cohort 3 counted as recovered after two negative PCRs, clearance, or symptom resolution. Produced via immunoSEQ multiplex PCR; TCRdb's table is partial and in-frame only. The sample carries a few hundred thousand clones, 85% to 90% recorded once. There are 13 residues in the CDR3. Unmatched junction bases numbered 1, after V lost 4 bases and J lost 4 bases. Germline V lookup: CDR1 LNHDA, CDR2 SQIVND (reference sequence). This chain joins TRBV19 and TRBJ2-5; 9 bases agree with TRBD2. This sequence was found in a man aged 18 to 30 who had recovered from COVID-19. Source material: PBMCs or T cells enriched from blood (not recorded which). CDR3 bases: TGTGCCAGTAGTACTAGCGGGGTAGAGACCCAGTACTTC. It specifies CASSTSGVETQYF.